The source of this T cell receptor beta chain is a study of PD-1 blockade in mismatch repair-deficient tumors (dated by TCRdb to the late 2010s). The study in broad terms: Between September 2013 and late 2016, approximately 90 consecutive patients with about 11 mismatch repair-deficient cancer types, all previously treated and progressing, were enrolled in the trial. Tumor-associated T cell clones in the peripheral blood of patients responding to PD-1 blockade were tracked using deep sequencing of TCR CDR3 regions. Points the paper makes about the study in general: Clones residing in the tumor, which were often undetectable in blood before treatment, expanded quickly after pembrolizumab and then contracted, generally before radiologic responses.

The time point label, read with the paper, signifies: peripheral blood before pembrolizumab. Mismatch repair deficiency in every enrolled patient was established by polymerase chain reaction or immunohistochemistry. A few patients who responded to pembrolizumab therapy underwent TCR sequencing. The phase II trial prospectively tested pembrolizumab PD-1 blockade in advanced mismatch repair-deficient cancers regardless of tissue of origin. Peripheral blood T cell samples were serially collected before and at multiple times after PD-1 blockade was started. Blood sampling time points were reported as weeks after the first dose of pembrolizumab. There are 14 amino acids in the CDR3, from cysteine to phenylalanine inclusive. Only CDR3 DNA is held: 42 bases, read in frame from base 1. In the germline V gene (reference sequence), CDR1 corresponds to LNHDA and CDR2 to SQIVND. At the junction V is shortened by 8 bases and J by 0 bases, with 11 bases in between.

There are a few counts of this clone. The antigen it binds to is not known. The input lacks base qualities; no much larger clone sits a single base away. Libraries were prepared through the immunoSEQ multiplex PCR assay. Not all clones reach the TCRdb copy of this immuneACCESS table, which keeps in-frame sequences only. Checked studies attribute under half of the gap to unresolved V genes and leave the rest unexplained. The sample data list tens of thousands of clones, and approximately 84% of these were observed just once. Together, the top ten hold approximately 3% of the sample. The sample in question was PBMCs, obtained before pembrolizumab treatment. The V and J genes are TRBV19 and TRBJ1-5, with the D gene too uncertain to name. The receptor comes from an adult with mismatch repair-deficient cancer. The sequenced DNA: TGTGCCAGTTGGACTCGAGATAGCAATCAGCCCCAGCATTTT. Its protein is CASWTRDSNQPQHF. Reference TRBV19 and TRBJ1-5 proteins supply the regions before and after the CDR3; the full variable domain is: DGGITQSPKYLFRKEGQNVTLSCEQNLNHDAMYWYRQDPGQGLRLIYYSQIVNDFQKGDIAEGYSVSREKKESFPLTVTSAQKNPTAFYLCASWTRDSNQPQHFGDGTRLSIL.